This T cell receptor beta chain is from a study of T cell responses to AZD1222 COVID-19 vaccine. Notes on the study in general: All repertoire sampling was performed exclusively after the peak T cell response. Only six or seven AZD1222 recipients tested seropositive at baseline. Clonal diversity may have been underestimated, and the donors were mostly white British, with more females than males. Unmutated variant regions are reportedly targeted by nearly half of spike-specific TCRs.

Sequenced by immunoSEQ multiplex PCR; TCRdb stores in-frame clones only, minus some. The sample lists 95,000 to 110,000 clones; 88% were seen once. The CDR3 is 15 amino acids. Germline lookup yields CDR1 MNHEY and CDR2 SVGAGI. J was trimmed by 2 bases and V by 5 bases; bases with no gene match: 5. As regards this clone: Its cognate antigen is unknown.

The receptor's source is an adult in good health. Material: peripheral blood, obtained on day 0 of AZD1222 vaccination. This chain connects TRBV6-5 to TRBJ1-3, with TRBD1 matching 8 bases. CDR3 residues: CASSRTGRTGNTIYF. The DNA for the CDR3 is TGTGCCAGCAGTCGGACAGGGAGAACTGGAAACACCATATATTTT.